Listed below are T cell receptor beta chains from one sample, sequenced in a study of T cell changes during pregnancy in multiple sclerosis. Profiled with immunoSEQ multiplex PCR; TCRdb holds only in-frame clones, not every one. The sample lists approximately 70,000 clones; about 93% were seen once. The sample consisted of CD4+ T cells from peripheral blood mononuclear cells, taken after pregnancy. Receptors originate from a female donor with multiple sclerosis, enrolled in a pregnancy study. Each CDR3 is given with its conserved first and last residue. A D gene is named only where the DNA matches it firmly. A row's size may be missing; if present it is once, few, many or a size class.

TRBJ1-2 | . | . | TRBV28 | CASKETAGYGYTF | TGTGCCAGCAAGGAGACAGCGGGCTATGGCTACACCTTC
TRBJ2-3 | . | TRBD2 | TRBV14 | CASSQGYRVLAGGTDTQYF | TGTGCCAGCAGCCAAGGCTACCGCGTGCTAGCGGGAGGCACAGATACGCAGTATTTT
TRBJ1-6 | . | . | TRBV10-3 | CAISEPDSNSPLHF | TGTGCCATCAGTGAGCCGGACAGTAATTCACCCCTCCACTTT
TRBJ2-3 | . | . | TRBV9 | CASSASGTDTQYF | TGTGCCAGCAGTGCTAGCGGCACAGATACGCAGTATTTT
TRBJ2-1 | . | . | TRBV5-8 | CASSFGTPIYNEQFF | TGTGCCAGCAGCTTCGGGACACCGATCTACAATGAGCAGTTCTTC
TRBJ1-4 | . | TRBD1 | TRBV7-9 | CASSPDRGIGKLFF | TGTGCCAGCAGCCCGGACAGGGGGATCGGAAAACTGTTTTTT
TRBJ2-3 | . | TRBD2 | TRBV9 | CASSPRGAGGGDTQYF | TGTGCCAGCAGCCCGAGAGGAGCGGGAGGAGGAGATACGCAGTATTTT
TRBJ2-1 | few | TRBD2 | TRBV28 | CASSPSGRAFIVHNEQFF | TGTGCCAGCAGCCCTAGTGGGAGGGCCTTTATTGTCCACAATGAGCAGTTCTTC
TRBJ2-3 | . | TRBD2 | TRBV27 | CASRGTSKGVGTQYF | TGTGCCAGCAGAGGGACTAGCAAAGGAGTGGGTACGCAGTATTTT
TRBJ1-2 | . | . | TRBV5-4 | CASSLAGLSKEANYGYTF | TGTGCCAGCAGCTTGGCCGGTTTGTCGAAGGAGGCTAACTATGGCTACACCTTC
TRBJ2-1 | . | . | TRBV5-4 | CASSLVGVGEQFF | TGTGCCAGCAGCTTGGTCGGGGTGGGTGAGCAGTTCTTC
TRBJ2-2 | . | . | TRBV5-4 | CASSQASPPRELFF | TGTGCCAGCAGCCAGGCCTCACCCCCAAGGGAGCTGTTTTTT
TRBJ1-5 | . | . | TRBV28 | CASSFDDYSNQPQHF | TGTGCCAGCAGTTTCGATGACTATAGCAATCAGCCCCAGCATTTT
TRBJ1-5 | . | . | TRBV27 | CASSFKEGDQPQHF | TGTGCCAGCAGTTTCAAAGAGGGAGATCAGCCCCAGCATTTT
TRBJ2-5 | . | . | TRBV14 | CASSHIGVGETQYF | TGTGCCAGCAGCCACATAGGGGTCGGTGAGACCCAGTACTTC
TRBJ1-4 | . | TRBD1 | TRBV7-2 | CASSPRTGSIKLFF | TGTGCCAGCAGCCCGCGGACAGGGTCGATAAAACTGTTTTTT
TRBJ2-2 | . | TRBD2 | TRBV5-5 | CASSLGPSGRARWAGELFF | TGTGCCAGCAGCTTGGGGCCTAGCGGGAGAGCACGTTGGGCCGGGGAGCTGTTTTTT
TRBJ2-3 | . | . | TRBV5-1 | CASSPGLVLASQGTDTQYF | TGCGCCAGCAGCCCGGGATTGGTGCTAGCGAGTCAAGGCACAGATACGCAGTATTTT
TRBJ2-1 | . | TRBD2 | TRBV5-4 | CASRSGSGNEQFF | TGTGCCAGCAGGAGCGGGAGCGGGAATGAGCAGTTCTTC
TRBJ2-3 | . | TRBD2 | TRBV30 | CAWRGYSGESTDTQYF | TGTGCCTGGAGGGGGTATAGCGGGGAGAGCACAGATACGCAGTATTTT
TRBJ1-2 | . | TRBD1 | TRBV7-2 | CASSLGDSGVFYGYTF | TGTGCCAGCAGCTTAGGGGACAGTGGGGTATTCTATGGCTACACCTTC
TRBJ2-7 | . | TRBD2 | TRBV28 | CASSLILAGEGREQYF | TGTGCCAGCAGTTTGATCCTAGCGGGAGAAGGAAGGGAGCAGTACTTC
TRBJ2-7 | . | TRBD1 | TRBV5-1 | CASSSTGSVYEQYF | TGCGCCAGCAGCTCGACAGGGTCGGTCTACGAGCAGTACTTC
TRBJ2-6 | . | TRBD1 | TRBV14 | CASSQDEIGGQGLYGANVLTF | TGTGCCAGCAGCCAAGATGAAATTGGGGGACAGGGTCTATACGGGGCCAACGTCCTGACTTTC
TRBJ2-7 | . | TRBD2 | TRBV19 | CASSIGLAGGAYEQYF | TGTGCCAGTAGTATAGGACTAGCGGGAGGGGCCTACGAGCAGTACTTC
TRBJ2-2 | . | TRBD1 | TRBV19 | CASSTDPTGGLTGELFF | TGTGCCAGTAGTACCGACCCGACAGGGGGCCTCACCGGGGAGCTGTTTTTT
TRBJ2-3 | . | TRBD1 | TRBV11-3 | CASSRDRTSTDTQYF | TGTGCCAGCAGCCGGGACAGGACTAGCACAGATACGCAGTATTTT
TRBJ1-1 | . | TRBD1 | TRBV5-1 | CASSQGTGPSNTEAFF | TGCGCCAGCAGCCAAGGGACAGGCCCCTCGAACACTGAAGCTTTCTTT
TRBJ2-2 | . | . | TRBV11-2 | CATRRVDGYTGELFF | TGTGCCACCCGGCGGGTTGACGGGTACACCGGGGAGCTGTTTTTT
TRBJ2-5 | once | . | TRBV11-2 | CASSLGGPGSQYF | TGTGCCAGCAGCTTAGGGGGGCCTGGGTCCCAGTACTTC
TRBJ1-5 | . | . | TRBV19 | CASSIRVFGGSTGAQHF | TGTGCCAGTAGTATACGGGTATTCGGGGGTTCGACCGGGGCCCAGCATTTT
TRBJ2-7 | . | . | TRBV6-5 | CASSYGTPQYEQYF | TGTGCCAGCAGTTACGGGACACCCCAATACGAGCAGTACTTC
TRBJ2-1 | . | TRBD1 | TRBV7-2 | CASSSAGTVHEQFF | TGTGCCAGCAGCTCCGCCGGGACAGTCCATGAGCAGTTCTTC
TRBJ2-1 | . | TRBD1 | TRBV10-3 | CAISDRDSYNEQFF | TGTGCCATCAGTGACCGGGACAGTTACAATGAGCAGTTCTTC
TRBJ2-3 | . | TRBD2 | TRBV9 | CASSARLAPDTQYF | TGTGCCAGCAGCGCTAGACTAGCCCCAGATACGCAGTATTTT
TRBJ2-7 | . | TRBD1 | TRBV15 | CATSTPPGGTRSSYEQYF | TGTGCCACCAGCACCCCTCCAGGGGGCACGAGGAGCTCCTACGAGCAGTACTTC
TRBJ2-1 | . | TRBD2 | TRBV5-1 | CASIYTSGSNEQFF | TGCGCCAGCATATATACTAGCGGGAGTAATGAGCAGTTCTTC